These 15 T cell receptor beta chains were all obtained from the same sample, sequenced in a study of technical replicates of blood from several donors. The repertoire was sequenced with immunoSEQ multiplex PCR; TCRdb's copy has only in-frame clones and lacks some. The sample contains 75,000 to 100,000 clones, roughly 94% of which appear only once. The specimen was T cells isolated from PBMCs. These receptors all come from a human donor in good health.

The V gene is TRBV10-1, the J gene TRBJ1-5; D not resolved. Germline loops: CDR1 WNHNN, CDR2 SYGVQD (reference sequence). Trimming pared 5 bases from V and 4 bases from J, leaving 6 bases between. The CDR3 length is 12 residues. The CDR3 sequence: CASSQTNQPQHF. CDR3 DNA: TGCGCCAGCAGTCAAACTAATCAGCCCCAGCATTTT.

The chain joins TRBV28 to TRBJ2-3; D possibly corresponds to TRBD2 (6 bases). The CDR3 extends over 16 amino acids. Germline CDR1 is MDHEN and CDR2 is SYDVKM. Trimming removed 2 bases from V and 6 bases from J, with 18 bases in between. CDR3 sequence reads: CASSLPEQEGWDTQYF. The CDR3 coding sequence is TGTGCCAGCAGTTTACCCGAACAGGAGGGATGGGATACGCAGTATTTT.

The chain has TRBV7-6 and TRBJ1-3; maybe TRBD1 (6 bases). The CDR3 covers 16 residues. V was shortened by 5 bases and J by 0 bases, with 14 bases between the two germline ends. Germline loops: CDR1 SGHVS, CDR2 FNYEAQ. The CDR3 nucleotides are TGTGCCAGCAGCCTCGGACAGCTACCCTCTGGAAACACCATATATTTT. This gives the protein CASSLGQLPSGNTIYF.

This chain links TRBV5-5 with TRBJ2-4; D gene ambiguous. V shed 0 bases and J shed 5 bases, with 12 bases lying between them. CDR1 and CDR2 (germline): SGHKS, YYEKEE (reference sequence). This CDR3 is 15 amino acids long. CDR3 loop: CASSLARGRENIQYF. In nucleotides, the CDR3 is TGTGCCAGCAGCTTGGCACGCGGTCGCGAAAACATTCAGTACTTC.

The chain uses TRBV2 and TRBJ2-5, with 8 bases matching TRBD2. In germline, CDR1 is SNHLY, CDR2 FYNNEI. This CDR3 has 15 residues. V lost 3 bases to trimming and J lost 1 base; unmatched junction nucleotides: 4. Here the CDR3 DNA reads TGTGCCAGCAGTGAGGGAGCGGGGGCCCAAGAGACCCAGTACTTC. Its protein is CASSEGAGAQETQYF.

The V and J genes are TRBV10-3 and TRBJ1-1; 9 bases line up with TRBD1. Germline V lookup: CDR1 ENHRY, CDR2 SYGVKD. V dropped 7 bases and J dropped 1; count of bases not matched to a gene: 4. This CDR3 spans 14 amino acids. CDR3 loop: CAIKEGQGNTEAFF. CDR3 DNA: TGTGCCATCAAAGAGGGACAGGGGAACACTGAAGCTTTCTTT.

The sample holds one count of this clone. The rearrangement links TRBV4-1 to TRBJ2-2, with TRBD2 identical over 7 bases. The CDR3 extends over 16 amino acids. Germline V gives CDR1 MGHRA, CDR2 YSYEKL. The trim removed 4 bases at V and 1 base at J, leaving 6 bases unmatched. The CDR3 loop reads CASSRPGGKNTGELFF. The DNA for the CDR3 is TGCGCCAGCAGCCGACCCGGGGGGAAGAACACCGGGGAGCTGTTTTTT.

V gene TRBV19 combines with J gene TRBJ2-7, with TRBD1 matching over 10 bases. With 4 bases clipped from V and 7 bases from J, the junction kept 7 bases outside the gene matches. The CDR3 length is 14 residues. Germline CDR1 is LNHDA and CDR2 is SQIVND (reference sequence). The CDR3: CASSSRDRGWEQYF. Written as DNA, the CDR3 is TGTGCCAGTAGTAGCCGGGACAGGGGTTGGGAGCAGTACTTC. Looking up the rest from reference TRBV19 and TRBJ2-7 gives the full variable domain: DGGITQSPKYLFRKEGQNVTLSCEQNLNHDAMYWYRQDPGQGLRLIYYSQIVNDFQKGDIAEGYSVSREKKESFPLTVTSAQKNPTAFYLCASSSRDRGWEQYFGPGTRLTVT.

The rearrangement uses TRBV9 and TRBJ1-1, with D hard to call. The CDR3 is 15 residues long. Germline lookup yields CDR1 SGDLS and CDR2 YYNGEE. Trimming removed 0 bases from V and 2 bases from J, with 11 bases in between. The CDR3 coding sequence is TGTGCCAGCAGCGTAGGGAGGACGCAAAACACTGAAGCTTTCTTT. Amino acids: CASSVGRTQNTEAFF.

This chain's CDR3 is CASSPAGAGETNEQFF. CDR3 in DNA: TGTGCCAGCAGTCCTGCCGGAGCGGGGGAGACAAATGAGCAGTTCTTC. The V and J genes are TRBV28 and TRBJ2-1; the match to TRBD2 covers 8 bases. V trimming: 5 bases; J trimming: 7 bases; junction bases outside the gene matches: 13. The CDR3 runs 16 residues. The V gene's germline CDR1 is MDHEN and CDR2 SYDVKM.

The rearrangement links TRBV14 to TRBJ1-1; D is possibly TRBD1 (5 bases). This CDR3 is 13 amino acids long. Trimming took off 3 bases at V and 5 bases at J, with 10 bases between the two ends. Germline loops: CDR1 SGHDN, CDR2 FVKESK. CDR3 loop: CASSQGRETEAFF. The CDR3 bases are TGTGCCAGCAGCCAGGGGCGCGAGACTGAAGCTTTCTTT.

This clone is a singleton in its sample. This chain links TRBV6-1 with TRBJ2-4; 16 positions match TRBD2. Trimming removed 4 bases from V and 7 bases from J; junction bases left unmatched: 7. The germline V gene encodes CDR1 MNHNS and CDR2 SASEGT. There are 17 residues in the CDR3. The CDR3 is CASSAGTSGRARNIQYF. CDR3 bases: TGTGCCAGCAGTGCCGGGACTAGCGGGAGGGCCAGGAACATTCAGTACTTC.

V usage is TRBV2 and J usage is TRBJ2-7, with a possible D match to TRBD2 (5 bases). Per the germline V gene, CDR1 is SNHLY and CDR2 is FYNNEI. The V gene lost 3 bases and the J gene lost 5 bases, with 14 bases spanning the gap. This CDR3 is 14 amino acids long. The DNA for the CDR3 is TGTGCCAGCAGTGAGAGAAGCGGTTACAACGAGCAGTACTTC. Amino acid sequence: CASSERSGYNEQYF.

This chain uses TRBV9 with TRBJ2-7; D is possibly TRBD1 (6 bases). V was shortened by 0 bases and J by 2 bases, with 18 bases between the two germline ends. Germline CDR1 is SGDLS and CDR2 is YYNGEE. The CDR3 sequence is 17 residues long. Here the CDR3 reads CASSVATTGQGAYEQYF. CDR3 nucleotide sequence: TGTGCCAGCAGCGTAGCTACCACAGGGCAGGGAGCCTACGAGCAGTACTTC.

The chain recombines TRBV28 with TRBJ2-7; 10 bases agree with TRBD2. V was pared by 6 bases and J by 6 bases, with 2 bases of the junction left unmatched. The CDR3 has 12 residues. The germline CDR1 and CDR2 sequences are MDHEN and SYDVKM. The DNA of the CDR3 is TGTGCCAGCAGACTAGCGGGAACCGAGCAGTACTTC. It translates to CASRLAGTEQYF.